This T cell receptor (beta chain) was profiled in a study of identical twins. This clonotype has a count of ten or more. TCRdb analysed the 5' RACE reads with MiXCR anew, one entry per CDR3 protein. Among hundreds of thousands of distinct CDR3 sequences listed, less than 7% were seen once. The sequence came from a young man in good health. Sample: naive T cells sorted from blood.

The CDR3 region is CASGAGTARNQPQHF. For the CDR3, the DNA is TGTGCTAGTGGGGCTGGGACGGCTCGTAATCAGCCCCAGCATTTT. The chain joins TRBV12-5 to TRBJ1-5, with D maybe TRBD1 (5 bases). The CDR3 consists of 15 residues. Germline V gene lookup returns CDR1 LGHNT and CDR2 FRNRAP. V lost 6 bases, J lost 4 bases, and 16 bases lay in between. Complete variable domain (other parts from reference TRBV12-5 and TRBJ1-5): DARVTQTPRHKVTEMGQEVTMRCQPILGHNTVFWYRQTMMQGLELLAYFRNRAPLDDSGMPKDRFSAEMPDATLATLKIQPSEPRDSAVYFCASGAGTARNQPQHFGDGTRLSIL.